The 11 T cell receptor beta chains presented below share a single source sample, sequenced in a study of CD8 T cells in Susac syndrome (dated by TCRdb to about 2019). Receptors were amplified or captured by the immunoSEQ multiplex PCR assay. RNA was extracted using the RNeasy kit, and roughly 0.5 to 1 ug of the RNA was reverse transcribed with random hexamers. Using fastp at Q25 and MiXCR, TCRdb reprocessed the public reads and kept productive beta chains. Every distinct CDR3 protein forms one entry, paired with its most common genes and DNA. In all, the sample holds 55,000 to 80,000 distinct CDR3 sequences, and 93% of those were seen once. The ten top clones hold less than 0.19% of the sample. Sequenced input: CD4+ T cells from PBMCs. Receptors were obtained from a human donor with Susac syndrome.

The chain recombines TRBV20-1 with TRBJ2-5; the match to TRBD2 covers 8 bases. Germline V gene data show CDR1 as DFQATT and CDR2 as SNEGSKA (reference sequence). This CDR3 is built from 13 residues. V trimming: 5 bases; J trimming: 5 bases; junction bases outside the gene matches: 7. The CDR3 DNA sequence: TGCAGTGCTGACGGGGGGGCCGGGGAGACCCAGTACTTC. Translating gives CSADGGAGETQYF.

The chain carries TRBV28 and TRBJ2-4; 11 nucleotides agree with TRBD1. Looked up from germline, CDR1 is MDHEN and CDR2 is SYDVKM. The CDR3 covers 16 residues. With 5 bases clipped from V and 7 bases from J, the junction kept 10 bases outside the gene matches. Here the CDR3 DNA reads TGTGCCAGCAGTAAGACCCCGGGACAGGGGGGGAACATTCAGTACTTC. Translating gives CASSKTPGQGGNIQYF.

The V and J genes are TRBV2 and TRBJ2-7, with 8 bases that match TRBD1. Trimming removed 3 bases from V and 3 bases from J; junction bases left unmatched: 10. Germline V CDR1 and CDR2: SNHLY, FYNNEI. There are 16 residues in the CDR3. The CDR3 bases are TGTGCCAGCAGTGACACTCAGGGGGCCGGCTACTACGAGCAGTACTTC. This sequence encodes CASSDTQGAGYYEQYF.

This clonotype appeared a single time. CDR3 sequence: CASSQEGLRNTEAFF. CDR3 DNA sequence: TGTGCCAGCAGCCAAGAGGGGTTGCGGAACACTGAAGCTTTCTTT. The V and J genes are TRBV4-2 and TRBJ1-1; D call uncertain. Per germline, CDR1 LGHNA and CDR2 YNFKEQ. This CDR3 has 15 amino acids. Trimming removed 0 bases from V and 1 base from J, with 9 bases in between.

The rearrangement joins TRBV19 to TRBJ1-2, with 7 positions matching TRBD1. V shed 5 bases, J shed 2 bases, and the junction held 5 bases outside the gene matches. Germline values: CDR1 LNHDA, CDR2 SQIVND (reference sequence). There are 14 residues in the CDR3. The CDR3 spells CASSPSDRNYGYTF. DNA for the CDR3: TGTGCCAGTAGTCCCTCGGACAGGAACTATGGCTACACCTTC. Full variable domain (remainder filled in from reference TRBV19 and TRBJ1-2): DGGITQSPKYLFRKEGQNVTLSCEQNLNHDAMYWYRQDPGQGLRLIYYSQIVNDFQKGDIAEGYSVSREKKESFPLTVTSAQKNPTAFYLCASSPSDRNYGYTFGSGTRLTVV.

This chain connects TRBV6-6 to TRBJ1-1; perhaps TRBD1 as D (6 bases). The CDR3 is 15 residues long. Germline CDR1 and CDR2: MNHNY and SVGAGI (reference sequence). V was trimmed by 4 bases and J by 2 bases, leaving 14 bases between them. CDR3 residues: CASSSPEGGNTEAFF. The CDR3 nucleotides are TGTGCCAGCAGTTCCCCGGAGGGGGGCAACACTGAAGCTTTCTTT.

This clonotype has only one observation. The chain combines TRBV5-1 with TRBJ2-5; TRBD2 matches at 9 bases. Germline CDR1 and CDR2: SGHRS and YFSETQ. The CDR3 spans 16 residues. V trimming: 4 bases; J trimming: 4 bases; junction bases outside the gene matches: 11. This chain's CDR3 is CASSPFGGGAAETQYF. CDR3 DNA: TGCGCCAGCAGCCCCTTTGGCGGGGGGGCCGCAGAGACCCAGTACTTC.

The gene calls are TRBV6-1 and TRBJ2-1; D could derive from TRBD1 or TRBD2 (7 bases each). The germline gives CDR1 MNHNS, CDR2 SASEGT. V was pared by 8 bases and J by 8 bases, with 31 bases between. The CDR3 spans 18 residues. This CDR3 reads CASYRGDLGGPWDDEQFF. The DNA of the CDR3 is TGTGCCAGCTACAGGGGAGACTTGGGGGGGCCGTGGGACGATGAGCAGTTCTTC.

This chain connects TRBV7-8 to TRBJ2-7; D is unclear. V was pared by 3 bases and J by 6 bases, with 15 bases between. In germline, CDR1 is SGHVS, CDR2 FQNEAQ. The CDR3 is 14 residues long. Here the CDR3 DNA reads TGTGCCAGCAGCTTTGCTTTCGGGTCGGGCGAGCAGTACTTC. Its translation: CASSFAFGSGEQYF.

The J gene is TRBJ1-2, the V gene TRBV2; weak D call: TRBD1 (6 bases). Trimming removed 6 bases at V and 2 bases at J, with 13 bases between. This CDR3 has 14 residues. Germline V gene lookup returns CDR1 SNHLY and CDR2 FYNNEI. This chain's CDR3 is CASRALQGNYGYTF. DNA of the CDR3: TGTGCCAGCAGGGCTCTGCAGGGGAACTATGGCTACACCTTC.

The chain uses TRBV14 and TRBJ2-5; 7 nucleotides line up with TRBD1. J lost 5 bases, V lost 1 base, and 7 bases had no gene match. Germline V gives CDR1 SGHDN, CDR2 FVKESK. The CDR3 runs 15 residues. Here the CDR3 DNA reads TGTGCCAGCAGCCAAGCGAAGGGGGCGCAGGAGACCCAGTACTTC. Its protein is CASSQAKGAQETQYF.